These 25 T cell receptor beta chains share one sample of origin, sequenced in a study of identical twins. TCRdb independently ran MiXCR on the 5' RACE reads; one entry per CDR3 protein. The sample consists of under 250,000 distinct CDR3 sequences, around a tenth of them appearing once. Input material: memory (CD45RO+) T cells sorted from blood. All receptors derive from a woman in her late teens or twenties in good health.

This clonotype was counted ten times or more. V is TRBV5-1 and J is TRBJ2-1; TRBD2 might be the D (6 bases). Between the trimmed V and J ends, which lost 4 bases and 9 bases, there was a span of 17 bases. The CDR3 is 14 residues long. Germline values: CDR1 SGHRS, CDR2 YFSETQ. The CDR3 DNA is TGCGCCAGCAGCAGTAGGCGGGATGAGGGTGAGCAGTTCTTC. Amino acid sequence: CASSSRRDEGEQFF. The entire variable domain, with the rest obtained from reference TRBV5-1 and TRBJ2-1, is as follows: KAGVTQTPRYLIKTRGQQVTLSCSPISGHRSVSWYQQTPGQGLQFLFEYFSETQRNKGNFPGRFSGRQFSNSRSEMNVSTLELGDSALYLCASSSRRDEGEQFFGPGTRLTVL.

This clonotype was found a few times. CDR3 nucleotide sequence: TGTGCCAGCAGCCCTTGGGACTCACGAGTTTTCTATGGCTACACCTTC. Its protein product is CASSPWDSRVFYGYTF. This chain links TRBV6-2 or TRBV6-3 with TRBJ1-2, with D maybe TRBD1 (5 bases). There are 16 residues in the CDR3. The germline V gene has CDR1 MNHEY and CDR2 SVGEGT. Trimming took 6 bases from V and 4 from J, leaving 21 bases between them.

The sample holds many counts of this clonotype. V and J are TRBV5-1 and TRBJ1-1; TRBD1 aligns across 7 bases. V was pared by 4 bases and J by 1 base, with 7 bases of the junction left unmatched. This CDR3 comprises 15 residues. The germline V gene encodes CDR1 SGHRS and CDR2 YFSETQ. The CDR3 sequence is CASSGVYRGNTEAFF. The CDR3, as DNA: TGCGCCAGCAGCGGGGTCTACAGGGGGAACACTGAAGCTTTCTTT. Full variable domain (rest looked up from reference TRBV5-1 and TRBJ1-1): KAGVTQTPRYLIKTRGQQVTLSCSPISGHRSVSWYQQTPGQGLQFLFEYFSETQRNKGNFPGRFSGRQFSNSRSEMNVSTLELGDSALYLCASSGVYRGNTEAFFGQGTRLTVV.

The chain couples TRBV14 to TRBJ1-1; 7 nucleotides agree with TRBD1. V trimming: 5 bases; J trimming: 2 bases; junction bases outside the gene matches: 8. The CDR3 has 15 residues. CDR1 SGHDN and CDR2 FVKESK come from the germline V gene. The CDR3, as DNA: TGTGCCAGCAGCAGGGCGACAGGGATTAACACTGAAGCTTTCTTT. This encodes CASSRATGINTEAFF. The entire variable domain, with the rest obtained from reference TRBV14 and TRBJ1-1, is as follows: EAGVTQFPSHSVIEKGQTVTLRCDPISGHDNLYWYRRVMGKEIKFLLHFVKESKQDESGMPNNRFLAERTGGTYSTLKVQPAELEDSGVYFCASSRATGINTEAFFGQGTRLTVV.

In this sample, this clonotype turned up many times. V is TRBV11-2 and J is TRBJ2-7; 11 bases are shared with TRBD1. Germline V lookup: CDR1 SGHAT, CDR2 FQNNGV. Germline trimming cut 4 bases from V and 3 bases from J; bases unmatched to any gene: 14. This CDR3 has 18 residues. The CDR3 bases are TGTGCCAGCAGCTCGATCCGGGACAGGGGGATGGGTATCTACGAGCAGTACTTC. It is translated as CASSSIRDRGMGIYEQYF.

This clonotype has just a few counts. V gene TRBV30 combines with J gene TRBJ2-1; possible D gene TRBD2, 5 bases. The CDR3 has 12 residues. V lost 6 bases and J lost 5, with 11 bases in between. Germline-derived CDR1 and CDR2 are GTSNPN and SVGIG (reference sequence). Here the CDR3 reads CACGRVNNEQFF. For the CDR3, the DNA is TGTGCCTGCGGGCGGGTGAACAATGAGCAGTTCTTC.

The V and J genes are TRBV5-6 and TRBJ2-3; D could derive from TRBD1 or TRBD2 (5 bases each). Germline-derived CDR1 and CDR2 are SGHDT and YYEEEE. This CDR3 is built from 17 residues. V was pared by 4 bases and J by 2 bases, with 20 bases between. CDR3 nucleotides: TGTGCCAGCAGCCTGACCTCCTCCGGGACGTACACAGATACGCAGTATTTT. Protein product: CASSLTSSGTYTDTQYF.

With respect to this clonotype: A much larger clone is a single base away; this may be a read error. V is TRBV24-1 and J is TRBJ2-1; D is unclear. The CDR3 consists of 13 residues. CDR1 KGHDR and CDR2 SFDVKD come from the germline V gene. The CDR3 nucleotides read TGTGCCACCAGTGATCAATCTTACAATGAGCTGTTCTTC. It codes for CATSDQSYNELFF.

This clonotype was counted many times. The chain joins TRBV6-5 to TRBJ2-1; 15 bases align to TRBD2. CDR3 length: 17 residues. With 0 bases clipped from V and 7 bases from J, the junction kept 4 bases outside the gene matches. The germline V gene encodes CDR1 MNHEY and CDR2 SVGAGI. CDR3 DNA: TGTGCCAGCAGTTACTCCCGGACTAGCGGGAGGGTAAATGAGCAGTTCTTC. It yields the protein CASSYSRTSGRVNEQFF.

This clonotype was observed a handful of times. The chain couples TRBV4-1 to TRBJ2-5; D may correspond to TRBD1 or TRBD2 (6 bases each). Trimming took 10 bases from V and 3 from J, leaving 27 bases between them. This CDR3 is 17 amino acids long. Germline V gene lookup returns CDR1 MGHRA and CDR2 YSYEKL. The CDR3 sequence: CATRGQGGFRVKETQYF. DNA for the CDR3: TGCGCCACCCGGGGGCAGGGTGGTTTTCGCGTAAAAGAGACCCAGTACTTC.

The CDR3 region is CSAYKGGDTQYF. The CDR3 DNA sequence: TGCAGTGCTTATAAAGGGGGCGATACGCAGTATTTT. This chain connects TRBV20-1 to TRBJ2-3; TRBD1 agrees at 7 bases. The CDR3 contains 12 residues. Germline V CDR1 and CDR2: DFQATT, SNEGSKA (reference sequence). V was clipped by 5 bases and J by 6 bases; unmatched bases: 5.

In this sample, this clonotype turned up a few times. The chain joins TRBV7-7 to TRBJ2-5, with TRBD2 matching 12 bases. After removal of 5 bases from V and 5 bases from J, the junction contained 6 bases not matched to a gene. The length of the CDR3 is 15 residues. Germline assignment: CDR1 SSHAT and CDR2 FNYEAQ (reference sequence). In DNA, the CDR3 is TGTGCCAGCAGCCTACTAGCGGGAGGTGGTGAGACCCAGTACTTC. Translating gives CASSLLAGGGETQYF.

The rearrangement links TRBV5-5 to TRBJ1-4; D gene ambiguous. From germline, CDR1 is SGHKS and CDR2 YYEKEE (reference sequence). This CDR3 region has 14 residues. V was trimmed by 9 bases and J by 12 bases, leaving 24 bases between them. Here the CDR3 DNA reads TGTGCCATGAGCCCCGGTGTACTAGACGGGGAACTGTTTTTT. Translating it yields CAMSPGVLDGELFF. The entire variable domain, with the rest obtained from reference TRBV5-5 and TRBJ1-4, is as follows: DAGVTQSPTHLIKTRGQQVTLRCSPISGHKSVSWYQQVLGQGPQFIFQYYEKEERGRGNFPDRFSARQFPNYSSELNVNALLLGDSALYLCAMSPGVLDGELFFGSGTQLSVL.

In its sample, this clonotype was seen many times. The chain employs TRBV5-1 and TRBJ1-1; D is possibly TRBD1 (5 bases). This CDR3 contains 15 residues. Looked up from germline, CDR1 is SGHRS and CDR2 is YFSETQ. The V and J ends lost 1 base and 8 bases respectively, with 18 bases between them. CDR3 in amino acids: CASSLTMYGGREAFF. CDR3 nucleotide sequence: TGCGCCAGCAGCTTGACGATGTATGGGGGGAGGGAAGCTTTCTTT.

This clonotype was counted a few times. The chain joins TRBV20-1 to TRBJ2-1; D not certain. The CDR3 length is 11 residues. The V gene's germline CDR1 is DFQATT and CDR2 SNEGSKA (reference sequence). V was shortened by 5 bases and J by 4 bases, with 6 bases between the two germline ends. For the CDR3, the DNA is TGCAGTGCTTTTGGGTACAATGAGCAGTTCTTC. It translates to CSAFGYNEQFF.

This clonotype turned up a few times. The J gene is TRBJ1-6, the V gene TRBV24-1; D perhaps matches TRBD1 (6 bases). Germline V lookup: CDR1 KGHDR, CDR2 SFDVKD. Trimming took off 5 bases at V and 7 bases at J, with 8 bases between the two ends. The CDR3 is made up of 13 amino acids. The CDR3 DNA reads as TGTGCCACCAGTGTTACAGGGAATTCACCCCTCCACTTT. It encodes CATSVTGNSPLHF.

This clonotype was recorded many times. The genes are TRBV29-1 and TRBJ2-1; D unresolved. The CDR3 runs 12 residues. V shed 5 bases and J shed 4 bases, with 9 bases lying between them. In germline, CDR1 is SQVTM, CDR2 ANQGSEA. CDR3 bases: TGCAGCGTTCGTGACGGTTACAATGAGCAGTTCTTC. As protein: CSVRDGYNEQFF.

This clonotype was seen a handful of times. This chain links TRBV12-3 or TRBV12-4 with TRBJ1-4, with D perhaps TRBD1 (5 bases). The CDR3 covers 12 residues. The V end was cut by 3 bases, the J end by 8 bases, with 7 bases between. Here the CDR3 DNA reads TGTGCCAGCAGTTTCCAGGGAGAAAAACTGTTTTTT. Translating gives CASSFQGEKLFF.

This clonotype has a handful of counts. V is TRBV20-1 and J is TRBJ2-1; 7 nucleotides match TRBD2. With 0 bases clipped from V and 2 bases from J, the junction kept 4 bases outside the gene matches. The germline gives CDR1 DFQATT, CDR2 SNEGSKA (reference sequence). CDR3 size: 15 residues. CDR3 amino acids: CSARDPAGTYNEQFF. CDR3 in DNA: TGCAGTGCTAGAGACCCAGCGGGAACCTACAATGAGCAGTTCTTC.

This clonotype ranks as medium-sized (0.01 to 0.1%). This rearrangement joins TRBV20-1 to TRBJ2-5; D is possibly TRBD1 (6 bases). V lost 2 bases, J lost 5 bases, and 15 bases lay in between. This CDR3 contains 14 residues. Germline V CDR1 and CDR2: DFQATT, SNEGSKA (reference sequence). The CDR3 sequence is CSARSSDSTETQYF. In DNA, the CDR3 is TGCAGTGCTAGATCTTCGGACAGCACGGAGACCCAGTACTTC.

V and J are TRBV27 and TRBJ1-1; D might be TRBD1 (6 bases). Looked up from germline, CDR1 is MNHEY and CDR2 is SMNVEV (reference sequence). This CDR3 has 12 amino acids. The ends were cut back, 0 bases at V and 8 bases at J, with 7 bases in the middle. CDR3 amino acids: CASSLSGQEAFF. DNA of the CDR3: TGTGCCAGCAGTTTATCAGGACAGGAAGCTTTCTTT.

The chain links TRBV5-5 to TRBJ1-2; D not certain. CDR3 length equals 11 residues. The germline V gene encodes CDR1 SGHKS and CDR2 YYEKEE (reference sequence). Trimming left V 4 bases short and J 0 bases short, with 1 base between. DNA of the CDR3: TGTGCCAGCAGCACTAACTATGGCTACACCTTC. Amino acids: CASSTNYGYTF.

J is TRBJ1-1 and V is TRBV7-6; 8 bases match TRBD1. There are 15 residues in the CDR3. Germline assignment: CDR1 SGHVS and CDR2 FNYEAQ. After removal of 0 bases from V and 4 bases from J, the junction contained 4 bases not matched to a gene. DNA for the CDR3: TGTGCCAGCAGCTTAGCCACAGGGGGGATCACTGAAGCTTTCTTT. Translating gives CASSLATGGITEAFF.

This clonotype was detected many times. The chain uses TRBV6-1 and TRBJ1-1; D is unclear. V was trimmed by 5 bases and J by 5 bases, leaving 9 bases between them. CDR1 is MNHNS and CDR2 is SASEGT in the germline V gene. The CDR3 spans 12 residues. The CDR3 DNA follows: TGTGCCAGCAGTAGGACTACGACTGAAGCTTTCTTT. Protein product: CASSRTTTEAFF.

This clonotype was detected only a few times. This chain joins TRBV18 and TRBJ2-5; 9 bases match TRBD2. With V trimmed by 3 bases and J by 5 bases, 10 bases remained unmatched. The germline V gene encodes CDR1 KGHSH and CDR2 LQKENI. The CDR3 length is 16 residues. The CDR3 region is CASSPRDSGGSETQYF. The CDR3 nucleotides are TGTGCCAGCTCACCTCGCGACAGCGGGGGGTCGGAGACCCAGTACTTC.